The 23 T cell receptor beta chains below come from one sample, sequenced in a study of human T cells and chemical hapten exposure. TCRdb re-called the RACE reads with MiXCR, one entry per CDR3 protein. The sample includes about 77,000 distinct CDR3 sequences, around 9.4% of them seen just once. As for time point: healthy volunteer bleed at 6 weeks. Unseparated into fractions, whole blood served as the source from which total RNA was extracted. Sequenced sample: whole blood. Receptor source: a female donor in good health. Some clones in this sample may be carry-over from other donors' samples.

This clonotype occurred many times. The chain links TRBV20-1 to TRBJ2-3; D is unresolved. From germline, CDR1 is DFQATT and CDR2 SNEGSKA (reference sequence). Trimming stripped 4 bases from V and 1 base from J, with 18 bases between. The length of the CDR3 is 16 residues. CDR3 coding DNA: TGCAGTGCTATAGAGGTGGGCGAGATAGGCACAGATACGCAGTATTTT. Translation gives CSAIEVGEIGTDTQYF.

At least ten counts were recorded for this clonotype. The chain combines TRBV4-3 with TRBJ1-1; D might be TRBD1 (6 bases). Trimming shortened V by 0 bases and J by 4 bases, and 12 bases separated the two germline ends. This CDR3 spans 15 amino acids. Per the germline V gene, CDR1 is LGHNA and CDR2 is YSLEER. CDR3: CASSQDRDTGTEAFF. The CDR3 nucleotides read TGCGCCAGCAGCCAAGATAGGGACACGGGCACTGAAGCTTTCTTT.

This clonotype was seen at least ten times. The gene calls are TRBV6-5 and TRBJ2-1; a weak D match, TRBD1 (8 bases). This CDR3 spans 12 amino acids. V was clipped by 5 bases and J by 14 bases, with 16 bases between them. CDR1 and CDR2 (germline): MNHEY, SVGAGI. The DNA for the CDR3 is TGTGCCAGCAGTCTTACAGGGGGGGAGAAGTTCTTC. Translated, it gives CASSLTGGEKFF.

In this sample, this clonotype turned up many times. The V gene is TRBV18, the J gene TRBJ2-7; 10 nucleotides match TRBD1. CDR1 KGHSH and CDR2 LQKENI come from the germline V gene. V dropped 3 bases and J dropped 5; count of bases not matched to a gene: 7. The CDR3 sequence is 15 residues long. The CDR3 DNA sequence: TGTGCCAGCTCACCCTTAAGGACAGGGGGAGACGAGCAGTACTTC. This translates into CASSPLRTGGDEQYF.

A few counts support this clonotype. The rearrangement joins TRBV18 to TRBJ1-5; 10 bases match TRBD1. The CDR3 is 14 residues long. V shed 6 bases, J shed 9 bases, and the junction held 8 bases outside the gene matches. Germline V lookup: CDR1 KGHSH, CDR2 LQKENI. Here the CDR3 reads CASSAGQGLGPQHF. The CDR3 DNA is TGTGCCAGCTCCGCGGGACAGGGGTTGGGGCCCCAGCATTTT.

In its sample, this clonotype was seen a few times. The rearrangement uses TRBV20-1 and TRBJ2-7, with 10 bases fitting TRBD1. The CDR3 is 17 amino acids. Per the germline V gene, CDR1 is DFQATT and CDR2 is SNEGSKA (reference sequence). The V segment lost 0 bases and the J segment 3 bases; nucleotides outside the gene matches: 11. The CDR3 region has the DNA TGCAGTGCTAGAGAACCCCTGGGGACAGGGGATTTCTACGAGCAGTACTTC. Protein product: CSAREPLGTGDFYEQYF.

There are a few counts of this clonotype. The gene calls are TRBV3-1 and TRBJ1-2; 8 positions agree with TRBD1. V lost 4 bases, J lost 3 bases, and 4 bases stayed unmatched. Germline CDR1 reads LGHDT; CDR2 reads YNNKEL (reference sequence). CDR3 length: 14 residues. CDR3 nucleotide sequence: TGTGCCAGCAGCCCGCAGGGGGCTGACTATGGCTACACCTTC. Its protein product is CASSPQGADYGYTF.

This sequence joins TRBV5-1 and TRBJ1-6; TRBD1 is a possible D gene (6 bases). There are 16 residues in the CDR3. Germline V gene data show CDR1 as SGHRS and CDR2 as YFSETQ. V gave up 1 base and J gave up 7 bases, with 15 bases separating them. As DNA, the CDR3 is TGCGCCAGCAGCTTGTCCCCGACAGGAACGAATTCACCCCTCCACTTT. Its translation: CASSLSPTGTNSPLHF.

Only a few counts were recorded for this clonotype. The V gene is TRBV20-1, the J gene TRBJ2-7; TRBD1 aligns across 9 bases. The CDR3 runs to 14 residues. In germline, CDR1 is DFQATT, CDR2 SNEGSKA (reference sequence). V lost 3 bases and J lost 2; bases outside the gene matches: 5. CDR3 DNA sequence: TGCAGTGCTAGCCGCGACAGGGGGGCCTACGAGCAGTACTTC. Encoded protein: CSASRDRGAYEQYF.

At least ten counts were recorded for this clonotype. This chain links TRBV11-2 with TRBJ2-3; the match to TRBD2 covers 7 bases. From germline, CDR1 is SGHAT and CDR2 FQNNGV. CDR3 length: 16 residues. After removal of 8 bases from V and 0 bases from J, the junction contained 11 bases not matched to a gene. The chain's CDR3 is CASARAQRGSTDTQYF. The CDR3 DNA follows: TGTGCCAGCGCTCGTGCCCAGCGGGGAAGCACAGATACGCAGTATTTT.

In this sample, this clonotype turned up a few times. The gene calls are TRBV2 and TRBJ2-7; tentative D call: TRBD1 (5 bases). Trimming removed 1 base from V and 2 bases from J, with 12 bases in between. The germline CDR1 and CDR2 sequences are SNHLY and FYNNEI. CDR3 length: 15 residues. CDR3 loop: CASSEEAGSTYEQYF. The CDR3 coding sequence is TGTGCCAGCAGTGAAGAAGCAGGGTCCACCTACGAGCAGTACTTC.

This clonotype was seen at least ten times. V usage is TRBV7-8 and J usage is TRBJ2-7, with 12 nucleotides matching TRBD2. V trimming: 5 bases; J trimming: 5 bases; junction bases outside the gene matches: 13. Germline V gives CDR1 SGHVS, CDR2 FQNEAQ. The CDR3 spans 17 residues. CDR3 sequence: CASSLRTSGTTSHEQYF. As DNA, the CDR3 is TGTGCCAGCAGCCTAAGGACTAGCGGGACCACTTCCCACGAGCAGTACTTC.

The chain has TRBV11-2 and TRBJ1-1; 9 nucleotides align to TRBD1. The CDR3 has 17 amino acids. The ends lost 5 bases at V and 0 bases at J; junction bases unmatched: 10. Germline CDR1 and CDR2: SGHAT and FQNNGV. This CDR3 is CASSAYRGQVVNTEAFF. The CDR3 region has the DNA TGTGCCAGCAGCGCGTACAGGGGGCAGGTTGTGAACACTGAAGCTTTCTTT.

There are a few counts of this clonotype. The V call is TRBV29-1, the J call TRBJ2-3; 7 nucleotides agree with TRBD2. CDR1 SQVTM and CDR2 ANQGSEA come from the germline V gene. The CDR3 runs 16 residues. The V segment lost 1 base and the J segment 5 bases; nucleotides outside the gene matches: 12. DNA for the CDR3: TGCAGCGTTGAAGTACCCAGCGGGGTAATAGGAGATACGCAGTATTTT. This encodes CSVEVPSGVIGDTQYF.

This clonotype appeared many times. The chain combines TRBV10-1 with TRBJ1-1; 8 positions match TRBD1. Unmatched junction bases numbered 11, after V lost 6 bases and J lost 2 bases. Per the germline V gene, CDR1 is WNHNN and CDR2 is SYGVQD (reference sequence). CDR3 length: 16 residues. The CDR3 here is CASRDDRGYGNTEAFF. In DNA form, the CDR3 reads TGCGCCAGCAGAGATGACAGGGGTTATGGAAACACTGAAGCTTTCTTT.

This clonotype came up many times. This sequence joins TRBV7-2 and TRBJ2-3, with D perhaps matching TRBD1 (6 bases). The germline V gene has CDR1 SGHTA and CDR2 FQGNSA. The CDR3 has 14 amino acids. V was pared by 0 bases and J by 4 bases, with 8 bases between. The DNA for the CDR3 is TGTGCCAGCAGCTTAGCGCCAGGGGCAGATACGCAGTATTTT. This sequence encodes CASSLAPGADTQYF.

This clonotype appeared a few times. The chain links TRBV7-9 to TRBJ1-5; D is uncertain. CDR3 size: 13 residues. The V gene lost 4 bases and the J gene lost 9 bases, with 13 bases spanning the gap. The V gene's germline CDR1 is SEHNR and CDR2 FQNEAQ (reference sequence). The DNA for the CDR3 is TGTGCCAGCAGCTCAGTCGGGGATCTGCCCCAGCATTTT. Translated, it gives CASSSVGDLPQHF.

Ten or more counts support this clonotype. V usage is TRBV7-9 and J usage is TRBJ1-1; D is undetermined. The CDR3 extends over 17 amino acids. Trimming stripped 4 bases from V and 1 base from J, with 19 bases between. Germline assignment: CDR1 SEHNR and CDR2 FQNEAQ (reference sequence). The CDR3 DNA reads TGTGCCAGCAGCTCCAAGAGGCTCCTTGGCGGGAACACTGAAGCTTTCTTT. This codes for CASSSKRLLGGNTEAFF. The whole variable domain, filled in from reference TRBV7-9 and TRBJ1-1, reads DTGVSQNPRHKITKRGQNVTFRCDPISEHNRLYWYRQTLGQGPEFLTYFQNEAQLEKSRLLSDRFSAERPKGSFSTLEIQRTEQGDSAMYLCASSSKRLLGGNTEAFFGQGTRLTVV.

There are a few counts of this clonotype. The genes are TRBV12-3 or TRBV12-4 and TRBJ2-3; D remains unclear. The CDR3 is made up of 14 amino acids. Trimming removed 3 bases at V and 0 bases at J, with 7 bases between. DNA for the CDR3: TGTGCCAGCAGTTTCTACCTAAGCACAGATACGCAGTATTTT. It encodes CASSFYLSTDTQYF.

This clonotype was detected ten times or more. V usage is TRBV20-1 and J usage is TRBJ1-5, with D maybe TRBD1 (6 bases). The V gene's germline CDR1 is DFQATT and CDR2 SNEGSKA (reference sequence). The V end was cut by 0 bases, the J end by 4 bases, with 10 bases between. The CDR3 contains 14 residues. The CDR3 DNA reads TGCAGTGCTAGAGAGGGGGGGGCTAATCAGCCCCAGCATTTT. It is translated as CSAREGGANQPQHF.

This clonotype was observed many times. The chain uses TRBV4-3 and TRBJ2-1, with TRBD1 matching 10 bases. Germline V gene data show CDR1 as LGHNA and CDR2 as YSLEER. The CDR3 consists of 15 residues. V was pared by 3 bases and J by 8 bases, with 7 bases of the junction left unmatched. The CDR3 bases are TGCGCCAGCAGCCAGCGACAGGGGGCCAACCATGAGCAGTTCTTC. Its protein product is CASSQRQGANHEQFF.

The rearrangement uses TRBV12-3 or TRBV12-4 and TRBJ1-1, with TRBD1 as a possible D gene (5 bases). CDR3 size: 15 residues. The ends were cut back, 1 base at V and 4 bases at J, with 13 bases in the middle. Here the CDR3 reads CASSLDGALGTEAFF. The CDR3 nucleotides read TGTGCCAGCAGTTTAGACGGGGCATTGGGCACTGAAGCTTTCTTT.

At least ten counts were recorded for this clonotype. The rearrangement links TRBV2 to TRBJ1-2, with TRBD1 identical over 8 bases. Germline values: CDR1 SNHLY, CDR2 FYNNEI. The ends lost 5 bases at V and 7 bases at J; junction bases unmatched: 6. The CDR3 has 13 residues. The DNA for the CDR3 is TGTGCCAGCAGTTTGGACAGGGCTCGTGGCTACACCTTC. This sequence encodes CASSLDRARGYTF.